A selection of T cell receptor beta chains follows, all from one sample in a study of CD8 T cells in Susac syndrome. TCRdb called the immunoSEQ multiplex PCR reads again in MiXCR, with one record for every CDR3 protein. The data show 180,000 or so distinct CDR3 sequences, nearly 97% seen once. The sequenced material came from CD4+ T cells from PBMCs. The receptors here all came from a human donor with multiple sclerosis. Both conserved end residues are part of each CDR3.

v_call,cdr3_aa
TRBV20-1,CSAGGSNQPQHF
TRBV6-6,CASSYGSTEAFF
TRBV29-1,CSVRDTDTQYF
TRBV6-2/TRBV6-3,CASRSPGRADYGYTF
TRBV28,CASSPPGHSYEQYF
TRBV5-1,CASKLGQGLGEPQHF
TRBV5-6,CASSLVHHNEQFF
TRBV6-2/TRBV6-3,CASIARGSSYEQYF
TRBV14,CASSHGGTGELFF
TRBV6-1,CASNGNEQFF
TRBV6-2/TRBV6-3,CASRGLAGETQYF
TRBV9,CASSVQGPGNTIYF
TRBV15,CATSRDRGRPYNEQFF
TRBV12-3/TRBV12-4,CASSWTGSNSPLHF
TRBV7-7,CASSFGTTNNEQFF
TRBV4-3,CASSQGPTDNEQFF
TRBV7-2,CASSFHVKGIDTQYF
TRBV3-1,CASSLGTGKAQYF
TRBV7-2,CASREGIGQPQHF
TRBV9,CASSPSGTGNPEAFF
TRBV7-9,CASSLEQGGKLFF
TRBV7-9,CASSSGDYTQETQYF
TRBV7-9,CASSQDTDGYTF
TRBV28,CASSLPGPFEEQYF
TRBV28,CASGQEKLFF
TRBV3-1,CASSQDFKGYQETQYF
TRBV2,CASSEVEDTEAFF
TRBV9,CASSVLGSGTDTQYF
TRBV3-1,CASSPGGQPNTGELFF
TRBV4-3,CASRRYRDRNTEAFF
TRBV29-1,CSVALLRSGSYEQYF
TRBV9,CASSVAGQGSYNEQFF
TRBV30,CASSGTALYEQYF
TRBV3-1,CASSQSTGNDGTQYF
TRBV30,CAWRSGLGDWGSSGNTIYF
TRBV14,CASSHRGPNTEAFF
TRBV29-1,CSVQGVGGLTREFTSTDTQYF
TRBV27,CASSLDGILGQPQHF
TRBV6-2/TRBV6-3,CASSYSQGSWNTEAFF
TRBV18,CASSPASPSPLHF
TRBV4-1,CASSQEDQGGSPLHF
TRBV24-1,CATSPGQGNYEQYF
TRBV30,CAWSPVTADPRGYTF
TRBV20-1,CSALTGNTGELFF
TRBV12-3/TRBV12-4,CASSSTASSTDTQYF
TRBV4-3,CASSQEATWRHDQETQYF
TRBV20-1,CSASRGVGSYEQYF
TRBV29-1,CSVDGDYTF
TRBV29-1,CSVGGNRGAAPYEQYF
TRBV7-9,CASSLRELTEAFF